Presented here are 7 T cell receptor beta chains from one specimen sequenced in a study of T-cell reconstitution after alpha-beta-depleted transplantation in children. The authors prepared the TCRbeta library with unique molecular identifiers. Each CDR3 protein gets one entry after TCRdb re-called the PCR reads with MiXCR. The table lists about 230,000 distinct CDR3 sequences, about 9.2% of them singletons, with approximately 6.2% in the top ten. The sequences come from PBMCs from the stem cell graft donor, collected from the stem cell graft. The receptors stem from a human donor who donated a stem cell graft to a child with acute lymphoblastic leukemia.

This clonotype was counted ten times or more. The chain has TRBV5-6 and TRBJ2-3; D is uncertain. Germline V CDR1 and CDR2: SGHDT, YYEEEE. V gave up 1 base and J gave up 2 bases, with 14 bases separating them. This CDR3 region has 16 residues. In DNA form, the CDR3 reads TGTGCCAGCAGCTTGAGCGACTCGACCTTCACAGATACGCAGTATTTT. Protein: CASSLSDSTFTDTQYF.

This clonotype was counted at least ten times. The V and J genes are TRBV20-1 and TRBJ2-5, with D unresolved. Trimming stripped 3 bases from V and 0 bases from J, with 14 bases between. Germline V gene sequence: CDR1 DFQATT, CDR2 SNEGSKA (reference sequence). CDR3 length equals 15 residues. The CDR3 sequence is CSARFGLGYQETQYF. CDR3 in DNA: TGCAGTGCTAGGTTTGGCCTGGGGTACCAAGAGACCCAGTACTTC.

At least ten counts were recorded for this clonotype. This chain uses TRBV25-1 with TRBJ2-1; TRBD1 matches at 10 bases. The V gene end was trimmed by 4 bases and the J gene end by 11 bases; junction bases not matched to a gene: 11. This CDR3 has 15 residues. Germline CDR1 is MGHDK and CDR2 is SYGVNS. CDR3: CASSVGTGVHGKQFF. In DNA form, the CDR3 reads TGTGCCAGCAGTGTTGGGACAGGGGTCCACGGAAAGCAGTTCTTC.

This clonotype was counted only a few times. The chain employs TRBV27 and TRBJ1-1, with no clear D. The germline V and J ends were trimmed by 2 bases and 7 bases, with 11 bases remaining between them. This CDR3 has 13 amino acids. Germline loops: CDR1 MNHEY, CDR2 SMNVEV (reference sequence). The CDR3 loop reads CASSLGVGLEAFF. The CDR3 DNA reads TGTGCCAGCAGTTTAGGGGTGGGTCTTGAAGCTTTCTTT.

Many counts were recorded for this clonotype. J is TRBJ2-2 and V is TRBV10-3; 8 bases align to TRBD1. The V and J ends lost 0 bases and 1 base, in that order; junction bases with no gene match: 4. This CDR3 comprises 17 residues. CDR1 is ENHRY, CDR2 SYGVKD, per germline. CDR3 nucleotide sequence: TGTGCCATCAGTGAGTCGAGGACAGGGCTGAACACCGGGGAGCTGTTTTTT. Translated, it gives CAISESRTGLNTGELFF.

This clonotype has ten or more counts. CDR3 nucleotide sequence: TGTGCCAGCAGTTCCATTCAAGGTCTCAATGAGCAGTTCTTC. Protein: CASSSIQGLNEQFF. This chain joins TRBV27 and TRBJ2-1; unclear D gene. This CDR3 has 14 amino acids. V dropped 4 bases and J dropped 6 bases, with 13 bases sitting between them. The V gene's germline CDR1 is MNHEY and CDR2 SMNVEV (reference sequence).

This chain joins TRBV12-3 or TRBV12-4 and TRBJ1-5; a possible D gene is TRBD1 (6 bases). CDR3 length equals 15 residues. V lost 5 bases, J lost 4 bases, and 15 bases lay in between. CDR3 sequence reads: CASSPGGAQNQPQHF. CDR3 DNA sequence: TGTGCCAGCAGTCCTGGGGGGGCACAGAATCAGCCCCAGCATTTT.